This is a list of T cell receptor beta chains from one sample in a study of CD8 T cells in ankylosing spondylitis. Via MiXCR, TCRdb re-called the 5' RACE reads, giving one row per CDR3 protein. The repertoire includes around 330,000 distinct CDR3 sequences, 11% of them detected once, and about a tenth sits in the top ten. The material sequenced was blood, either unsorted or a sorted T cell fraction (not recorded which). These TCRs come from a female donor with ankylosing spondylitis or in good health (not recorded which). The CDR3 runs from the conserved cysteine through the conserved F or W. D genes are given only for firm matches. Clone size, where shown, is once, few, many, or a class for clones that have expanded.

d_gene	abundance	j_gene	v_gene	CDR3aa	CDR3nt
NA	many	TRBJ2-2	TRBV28	CASSLSLAANTGELFF	TGTGCCAGCAGTTTATCCTTAGCGGCGAACACCGGGGAGCTGTTTTTT
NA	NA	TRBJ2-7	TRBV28	CASITPGGQGSYEQYF	TGTGCCAGCATTACCCCTGGGGGACAAGGCTCCTACGAGCAGTACTTC
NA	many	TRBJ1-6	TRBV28	CASSLKQLNSPLHF	TGTGCCAGCAGTTTAAAACAGCTGAATTCACCCCTCCACTTT
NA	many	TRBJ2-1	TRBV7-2	CASSQRGEYNEQFF	TGTGCCAGCAGTCAAAGGGGGGAGTACAATGAGCAGTTCTTC
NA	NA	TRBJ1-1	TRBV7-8	CASSLGARIEAFF	TGTGCCAGCAGCTTAGGTGCGCGGATTGAAGCTTTCTTT
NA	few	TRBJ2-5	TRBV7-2	CASSLLPRGPQETQYF	TGTGCCAGCAGCTTACTTCCCAGGGGCCCCCAAGAGACCCAGTACTTC
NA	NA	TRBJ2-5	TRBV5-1	CASSPTEQETQYF	TGCGCCAGCAGCCCGACAGAACAAGAGACCCAGTACTTC
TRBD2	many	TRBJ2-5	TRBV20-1	CSASRLAGGRLETQYF	TGCAGTGCTTCCAGACTAGCGGGAGGGAGACTAGAGACCCAGTACTTC
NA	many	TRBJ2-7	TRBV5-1	CASSLDRQGGEQYF	TGCGCCAGCAGCTTGGACCGACAGGGAGGCGAGCAGTACTTC
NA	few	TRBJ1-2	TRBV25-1	CASSETLTGDAKGYTF	TGTGCCAGCAGTGAAACCCTTACTGGGGACGCCAAAGGCTACACCTTC
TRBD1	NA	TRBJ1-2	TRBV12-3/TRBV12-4	CASSLTGANYGDTF	TGTGCCAGCAGTTTAACAGGGGCAAACTATGGCGACACCTTC
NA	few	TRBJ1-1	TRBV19	CASNLRGQRTEAFF	TGTGCCAGTAATCTCCGTGGACAGCGAACTGAAGCTTTCTTT
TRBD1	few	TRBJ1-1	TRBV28	CASSFLPGQAHTEAFF	TGTGCCAGCAGTTTTCTTCCGGGACAGGCCCACACTGAAGCTTTCTTT
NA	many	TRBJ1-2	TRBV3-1	CASSQVQGDYGYTF	TGTGCCAGCAGCCAAGTCCAGGGAGACTATGGCTACACCTTC
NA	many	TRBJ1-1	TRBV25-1	CASGWGETEAFF	TGTGCCAGCGGATGGGGGGAGACTGAAGCTTTCTTT
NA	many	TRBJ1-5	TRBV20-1	CSANRDSNQPQHF	TGCAGTGCTAACAGGGATAGCAATCAGCCCCAGCATTTT
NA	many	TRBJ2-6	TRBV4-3	CASSQDGQANSGANVLTF	TGCGCCAGCAGCCAAGATGGTCAGGCTAACTCTGGGGCCAACGTCCTGACTTTC
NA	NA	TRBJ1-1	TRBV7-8	CASSLVLKSMNTEAFF	TGTGCCAGCAGCTTAGTACTGAAGTCCATGAACACTGAAGCTTTCTTT
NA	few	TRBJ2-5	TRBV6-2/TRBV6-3	CASSLLQGRLQETQYF	TGTGCCAGCAGCCTACTACAGGGACGGCTCCAAGAGACCCAGTACTTC
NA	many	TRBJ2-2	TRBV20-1	CSARDITGTLNTGELFF	TGCAGTGCTAGAGATATAACAGGGACCTTAAACACCGGGGAGCTGTTTTTT
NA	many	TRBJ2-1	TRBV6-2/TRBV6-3	CASSGRGSNEQFF	TGTGCCAGCAGTGGCCGGGGTAGTAATGAGCAGTTCTTC
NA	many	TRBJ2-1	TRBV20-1	CSAGRARELTQFF	TGCAGTGCTGGACGGGCCCGAGAGTTGACGCAGTTCTTC
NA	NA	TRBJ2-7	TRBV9	CASSVVERPRPYEQYF	TGTGCCAGCAGCGTAGTTGAGCGGCCAAGACCCTACGAGCAGTACTTC
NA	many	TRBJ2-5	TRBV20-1	CSASPNTRETQYF	TGCAGTGCCAGCCCGAACACCCGGGAGACCCAGTACTTC
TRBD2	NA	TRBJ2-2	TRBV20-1	CCARHGTSGRRGGELFF	TGCTGTGCTCGCCATGGGACTAGCGGGAGGCGGGGCGGGGAGCTGTTTTTT
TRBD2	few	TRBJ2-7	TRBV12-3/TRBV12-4	CASRLAGPNEQYF	TGTGCCAGTCGACTAGCGGGCCCCAACGAGCAGTACTTC
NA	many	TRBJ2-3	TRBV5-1	CASNPGGGTDTQYF	TGCGCCAGCAACCCCGGGGGTGGCACAGATACGCAGTATTTT
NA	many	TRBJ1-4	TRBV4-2	CASSQAQGVGEKLFF	TGTGCCAGCAGCCAAGCCCAGGGAGTAGGAGAAAAACTGTTTTTT
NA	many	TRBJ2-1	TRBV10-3	CATKGGNEQFF	TGTGCCACCAAGGGGGGGAATGAGCAGTTCTTC